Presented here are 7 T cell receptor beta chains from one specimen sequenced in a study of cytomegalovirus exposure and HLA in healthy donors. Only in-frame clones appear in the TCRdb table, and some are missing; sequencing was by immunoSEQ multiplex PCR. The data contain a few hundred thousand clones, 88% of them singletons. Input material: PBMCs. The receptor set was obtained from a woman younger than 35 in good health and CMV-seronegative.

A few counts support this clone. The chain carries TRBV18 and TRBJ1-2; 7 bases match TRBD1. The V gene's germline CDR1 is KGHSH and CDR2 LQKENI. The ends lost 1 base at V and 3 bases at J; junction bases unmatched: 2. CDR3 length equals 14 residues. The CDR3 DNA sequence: TGTGCCAGCTCACCACTAGGGACAGACTATGGCTACACCTTC. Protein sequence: CASSPLGTDYGYTF.

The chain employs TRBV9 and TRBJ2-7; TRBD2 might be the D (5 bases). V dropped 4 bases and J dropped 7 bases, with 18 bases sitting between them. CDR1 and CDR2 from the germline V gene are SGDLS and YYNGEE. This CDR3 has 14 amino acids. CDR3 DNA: TGTGCCAGCAGCTCGACTACTCCCACGGGGGAGCAGTACTTC. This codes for CASSSTTPTGEQYF.

The CDR3 DNA reads as TGTGCCAGCAGCTTAGGGCTAGCGGGAGTCGGGGGGGAGCTGTTTTTT. This sequence encodes CASSLGLAGVGGELFF. The rearrangement links TRBV5-4 to TRBJ2-2; 10 nucleotides line up with TRBD2. J was trimmed by 8 bases and V by 2 bases; bases with no gene match: 9. The CDR3 contains 16 residues. Germline-derived CDR1 and CDR2 are SGHNT and YYREEE (reference sequence).

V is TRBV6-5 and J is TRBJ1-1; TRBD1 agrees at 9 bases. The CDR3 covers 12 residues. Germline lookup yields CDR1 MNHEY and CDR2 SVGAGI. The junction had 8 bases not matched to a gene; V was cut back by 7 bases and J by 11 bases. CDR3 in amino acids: CASKLGQGSAFF. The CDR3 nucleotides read TGTGCCAGCAAACTAGGACAGGGGTCTGCTTTCTTT.

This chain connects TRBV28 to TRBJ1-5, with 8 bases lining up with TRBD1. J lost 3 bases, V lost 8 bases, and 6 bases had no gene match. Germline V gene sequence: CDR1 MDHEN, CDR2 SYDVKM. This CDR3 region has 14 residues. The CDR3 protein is CASGQGPFNQPQHF. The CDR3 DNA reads TGTGCCAGCGGACAGGGCCCTTTCAATCAGCCCCAGCATTTT.

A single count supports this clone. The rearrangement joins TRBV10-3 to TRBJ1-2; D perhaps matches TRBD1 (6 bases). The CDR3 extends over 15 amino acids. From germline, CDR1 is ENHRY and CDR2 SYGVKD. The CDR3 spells CVTSPPLEGVHGYTF. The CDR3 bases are TGTGTTACATCCCCCCCCCTCGAGGGGGTCCATGGCTACACCTTC.

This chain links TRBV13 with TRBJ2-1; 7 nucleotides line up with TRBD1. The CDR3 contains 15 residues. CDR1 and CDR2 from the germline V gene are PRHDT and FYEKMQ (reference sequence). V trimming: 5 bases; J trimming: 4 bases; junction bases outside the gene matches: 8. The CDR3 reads CASSNTGVEYNEQFF. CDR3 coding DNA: TGTGCCAGCAGCAATACAGGGGTGGAATACAATGAGCAGTTCTTC.